This T cell receptor (beta chain) derives from a study of blood T cell repertoires in COVID-19. Study overall: The United States, Italy and Spain supplied acute and convalescent COVID-19 samples. Nucleic acid was either cDNA or gDNA, and it came from T cells, B-cell-depleted T cells, or PBMCs.

Patients from Seattle were sampled longitudinally, starting during active infection. There are a few counts of this clone. The J segment lost 7 bases and the V segment lost 5 bases, leaving 9 bases of the junction unmatched. The CDR3 covers 14 residues. Germline V gives CDR1 MNHEY, CDR2 SVGEGT. Some clones are missing from TCRdb's copy, which holds only in-frame ones; the method was immunoSEQ multiplex PCR. The data hold 130,000 or so clones, with 75% to 90% observed a single time. The sequence came from a man aged 55 to 70 with COVID-19, enrolled during active disease. The V call is TRBV6-2 or TRBV6-3, the J call TRBJ2-7, with 9 bases aligning to TRBD1. Input material: peripheral blood. DNA for the CDR3: TGTGCCAGCAGTCTTCGACAGGGGGGGAGGGAGCAGTACTTC. Its protein product is CASSLRQGGREQYF.